The present T cell receptor beta chain was sequenced within a study of blood T cell repertoires in COVID-19. Study in general: Researchers got acute and convalescent COVID-19 samples from the United States, Italy and Spain. PBMCs, B-cell-depleted T cells, or T cells provided the cDNA or gDNA that made up the material.

Per the study methods: The authors estimated nucleated cell counts from reference gene primer amplification. Generated by immunoSEQ multiplex PCR, the TCRdb table keeps only in-frame clones and is missing some. D and trimming were read from the DNA, whereas the V and J calls and clone size are those reported in that table. The sample includes under 300,000 clones, 80% to 90% of them seen just once. Germline-derived CDR1 and CDR2 are MNHEY and SMNVEV (reference sequence). The CDR3 has 20 amino acids. V lost 2 bases and J lost 4, with 27 bases in between. The sample taken for sequencing was peripheral blood. The sequence came from a woman aged 45-65 years who had recovered from COVID-19. The chain employs TRBV27 and TRBJ2-1; TRBD1 is a possible D gene (8 bases). CDR3 DNA sequence: TGTGCCAGCAGTTTAAGCGGGGCCAGCGGACAGGGAGCCCTTTACAATGAGCAGTTCTTC. Its protein product is CASSLSGASGQGALYNEQFF.